This T cell receptor (beta chain) was identified during a study of blood T cells in healthy people across ages. A second PCR of about 6 to 12 cycles used a sample-barcoded 5' primer and a J-beta primer mix. Each sample provided no less than 2.5 million CDR3-containing paired-end reads. TCRdb reprocessed the 5' RACE reads with MiXCR, giving one entry per CDR3 protein. The top ten clones hold about 4.1% of a sample with 1.5 million to 1.9 million distinct CDR3 sequences, 35% to 45% of them seen once. In terms of origin and age, donors were healthy Caucasian individuals from Russia aged about 6 to 90. The germline gives CDR1 SQVTM, CDR2 ANQGSEA. Trimming stripped 2 bases from V and 3 bases from J, with 21 bases between. This CDR3 has 17 amino acids. Regarding this clonotype: Its antigen is unknown.

Broader study findings: Fewer expanded clones and more diversity marked long-lived versus aged donors.

The specimen sequenced was blood. This clonotype was sampled from a woman aged 18-35 years in good health. The chain is built from TRBV29-1 and TRBJ2-3, with D maybe TRBD1 (7 bases). The CDR3: CSVEYGGPRGRTDTQYF. CDR3 bases: TGCAGCGTTGAATATGGGGGACCCAGGGGGAGGACAGATACGCAGTATTTT.